This passage covers 25 T cell receptor beta chains from one sample sequenced in a study of PD-1 and CTLA-4 blockade in melanoma. Here immunoSEQ multiplex PCR was the method, and the copy in TCRdb shows in-frame clones only, minus some. The sample lists tens of thousands of clones, 85% to 95% occurring once. The material was CD8+ T cells from peripheral blood, obtained from a patient given anti-PD-1 treatment. All receptors come from a human donor with melanoma.

This chain links TRBV28 with TRBJ1-2; 7 bases fit TRBD1. CDR1 and CDR2 from the germline V gene are MDHEN and SYDVKM. CDR3 length equals 12 residues. The junction had 4 bases not matched to a gene; V was cut back by 8 bases and J by 4 bases. The chain's CDR3 is CASLTGSYGYTF. CDR3 sequence (DNA): TGTGCCAGCCTGACAGGGTCCTATGGCTACACCTTC.

The V and J genes are TRBV28 and TRBJ1-4; TRBD1 might be the D (5 bases). This CDR3 has 14 residues. Germline-derived CDR1 and CDR2 are MDHEN and SYDVKM. V was pared by 5 bases and J by 9 bases, with 16 bases between. The CDR3 DNA follows: TGTGCCAGCAGTCGTACCCAGGGTCCAAAAAAACTGTTTTTT. This gives the protein CASSRTQGPKKLFF.

The V and J genes are TRBV19 and TRBJ1-4, with 7 bases fitting TRBD1. Germline CDR1 reads LNHDA; CDR2 reads SQIVND (reference sequence). J lost 6 bases, V lost 4 bases, and 14 bases had no gene match. The CDR3 extends over 17 amino acids. The DNA of the CDR3 is TGTGCCAGTAGTAAAACCGCTCCTGGGACAGCAGATGAAAAACTGTTTTTT. Translated, it gives CASSKTAPGTADEKLFF.

The genes are TRBV6-5 and TRBJ2-7; 7 nucleotides agree with TRBD1. CDR3 length: 15 residues. The V and J ends lost 2 bases and 2 bases, in that order; junction bases with no gene match: 6. Germline values: CDR1 MNHEY, CDR2 SVGAGI. CDR3 amino acids: CASSYGTGTAYEQYF. The DNA for the CDR3 is TGTGCCAGCAGTTACGGGACCGGGACAGCCTACGAGCAGTACTTC.

The chain's CDR3 is CAWSSGGWDISLINSPLHF. Written as DNA, the CDR3 is TGTGCCTGGAGCAGCGGGGGCTGGGACATAAGCCTAATTAATTCACCCCTCCACTTT. The chain joins TRBV30 to TRBJ1-6, with D perhaps matching TRBD1 (6 bases). V was clipped by 3 bases and J by 6 bases, with 27 bases between them. The CDR3 runs to 19 residues. Germline-derived CDR1 and CDR2 are GTSNPN and SVGIG (reference sequence). Based on the CDR3 plus reference TRBV30 and TRBJ1-6, the full variable domain is SQTIHQWPATLVQPVGSPLSLECTVEGTSNPNLYWYRQAAGRGLQLLFYSVGIGQISSEVPQNLSASRPQDRQFILSSKKLLLSDSGFYLCAWSSGGWDISLINSPLHFGNGTRLTVT.

The rearrangement links TRBV7-6 to TRBJ2-7; the match to TRBD1 covers 8 bases. V shed 5 bases, J shed 3 bases, and the junction held 6 bases outside the gene matches. Per germline, CDR1 SGHVS and CDR2 FNYEAQ. This CDR3 contains 14 residues. The CDR3 DNA is TGTGCCAGCAGCCCGGACAGGGTCCTCTACGAGCAGTACTTC. It yields the protein CASSPDRVLYEQYF.

The gene calls are TRBV12-3 or TRBV12-4 and TRBJ2-7, with D possibly being TRBD1 or TRBD2 (5 bases each). The germline V and J ends were trimmed by 5 bases and 5 bases, with 13 bases remaining between them. The CDR3 length is 13 residues. This chain's CDR3 is CASSLQGENEQYF. In nucleotides, the CDR3 is TGTGCCAGCAGTCTCCAGGGAGAGAACGAGCAGTACTTC.

V and J are TRBV7-9 and TRBJ2-2; 16 bases fit TRBD2. Germline V gene lookup returns CDR1 SEHNR and CDR2 FQNEAQ (reference sequence). CDR3 length: 17 residues. V was clipped by 4 bases and J by 7 bases; unmatched bases: 6. CDR3 bases: TGTGCCAGCAGCTCGGGACTAGCGGGAGGGCCCGGCGGGGAGCTGTTTTTT. As protein: CASSSGLAGGPGGELFF.

The rearrangement links TRBV4-1 to TRBJ2-1; D is ambiguous. The CDR3 extends over 11 amino acids. V dropped 4 bases and J dropped 9 bases, with 7 bases sitting between them. Germline-derived CDR1 and CDR2 are MGHRA and YSYEKL. The CDR3 loop reads CASSLRSEQFF. CDR3 in DNA: TGCGCCAGCAGCCTCCGGAGTGAGCAGTTCTTC.

The chain has TRBV6-5 and TRBJ1-2, with 8 positions matching TRBD1. The CDR3 is made up of 14 amino acids. Germline lookup yields CDR1 MNHEY and CDR2 SVGAGI. Losses at the gene ends were 4 bases for V and 4 bases for J; bases not matched to a gene: 5. The CDR3 loop reads CASSSQGAFYGYTF. CDR3 DNA: TGTGCCAGCAGTTCCCAGGGGGCATTCTATGGCTACACCTTC.

This clone was picked up one time. V and J are TRBV19 and TRBJ1-3; 8 nucleotides agree with TRBD1. J lost 0 bases, V lost 6 bases, and 4 bases had no gene match. CDR3 size: 15 residues. Looked up from germline, CDR1 is LNHDA and CDR2 is SQIVND (reference sequence). CDR3 sequence reads: CASSLQGASGNTIYF. DNA of the CDR3: TGTGCCAGTAGCCTCCAGGGGGCCTCTGGAAACACCATATATTTT.

V is TRBV7-9 and J is TRBJ2-7; 9 nucleotides agree with TRBD1. Per the germline V gene, CDR1 is SEHNR and CDR2 is FQNEAQ (reference sequence). The J segment lost 5 bases and the V segment lost 3 bases, leaving 5 bases of the junction unmatched. This CDR3 region has 14 residues. CDR3 nucleotides: TGTGCCAGCAGCTTTCCGGGACAGGGTCACGAGCAGTACTTC. Its protein is CASSFPGQGHEQYF.

The V gene is TRBV27, the J gene TRBJ1-2; D gene ambiguous. This CDR3 region has 12 residues. CDR1 and CDR2 (germline): MNHEY, SMNVEV (reference sequence). Trimming stripped 11 bases from V and 2 bases from J, with 12 bases between. CDR3 bases: TGTGCCCGCCTCCGGGCCAACTATGGCTACACCTTC. This translates into CARLRANYGYTF.

The rearrangement uses TRBV27 and TRBJ2-1, with a tentative D call TRBD2 (6 bases). This CDR3 has 12 amino acids. Per the germline V gene, CDR1 is MNHEY and CDR2 is SMNVEV (reference sequence). V was pared by 10 bases and J by 8 bases, with 15 bases between. CDR3 sequence reads: CATHRGSDEQFF. The CDR3 DNA reads as TGTGCCACCCATCGGGGGAGCGATGAGCAGTTCTTC.

V usage is TRBV7-6 and J usage is TRBJ1-2; D gene unclear. The CDR3 extends over 15 amino acids. Germline V gene data show CDR1 as SGHVS and CDR2 as FNYEAQ. V shed 0 bases and J shed 7 bases, with 15 bases lying between them. The DNA for the CDR3 is TGTGCCAGCAGCTTAGCAAATGACCTAGGTGGTGGCTACACCTTC. Protein sequence: CASSLANDLGGGYTF.

The rearrangement joins TRBV29-1 to TRBJ1-2; tentatively, D is TRBD1 (5 bases). There are 12 residues in the CDR3. V shed 6 bases and J shed 3 bases, with 11 bases lying between them. Germline loops: CDR1 SQVTM, CDR2 ANQGSEA. The CDR3 DNA reads as TGCAGCGTCCCCAGGGAAGACTATGGCTACACCTTC. It codes for CSVPREDYGYTF.

This chain uses TRBV27 with TRBJ1-1; no definite D call. The V and J ends lost 6 bases and 6 bases respectively, with 11 bases between them. CDR1 MNHEY and CDR2 SMNVEV come from the germline V gene (reference sequence). The CDR3 contains 12 residues. CDR3 amino acids: CASRSGSAEAFF. The CDR3 nucleotides are TGTGCCAGCAGGTCCGGTAGCGCTGAAGCTTTCTTT.

This sequence joins TRBV6-5 and TRBJ1-3, with D uncertain. CDR1 MNHEY and CDR2 SVGAGI come from the germline V gene. V was pared by 5 bases and J by 2 bases, with 10 bases between. The length of the CDR3 is 14 residues. CDR3 sequence: CASSPDITGNTIYF. For the CDR3, the DNA is TGTGCCAGCAGTCCAGACATTACTGGAAACACCATATATTTT.

V gene TRBV7-9 combines with J gene TRBJ2-2; perhaps TRBD1 as D (6 bases). The CDR3 is 15 residues long. Germline CDR1 and CDR2: SEHNR and FQNEAQ (reference sequence). The ends were cut back, 6 bases at V and 5 bases at J, with 16 bases in the middle. The CDR3 DNA reads TGTGCCAGCAGTCAGGGCAGGGGAGAAACCGGGGAGCTGTTTTTT. This codes for CASSQGRGETGELFF.

This sequence joins TRBV29-1 and TRBJ2-2, with no clear D. Trimming removed 0 bases from V and 1 base from J, with 9 bases in between. Per germline, CDR1 SQVTM and CDR2 ANQGSEA. The length of the CDR3 is 15 residues. In nucleotides, the CDR3 is TGCAGCGTTGAAGATGGGCACCTGAACACCGGGGAGCTGTTTTTT. Encoded protein: CSVEDGHLNTGELFF.

This chain connects TRBV7-6 to TRBJ2-5; the match to TRBD2 covers 8 bases. V gave up 0 bases and J gave up 10 bases; unmatched junction bases: 19. There are 18 residues in the CDR3. Germline CDR1 and CDR2: SGHVS and FNYEAQ. The CDR3 loop reads CASSLAGATSDNPEDQYF. The DNA of the CDR3 is TGTGCCAGCAGCTTAGCGGGGGCGACTAGCGATAATCCCGAGGACCAGTACTTC.

This chain joins TRBV9 and TRBJ2-3; 11 bases fit TRBD2. Germline loops: CDR1 SGDLS, CDR2 YYNGEE. The CDR3 is made up of 18 amino acids. V was pared by 0 bases and J by 1 base, with 7 bases of the junction left unmatched. The DNA for the CDR3 is TGTGCCAGCAGCGTAGATAGCGGGAGGGCTGTGGGCACAGATACGCAGTATTTT. Translated, it gives CASSVDSGRAVGTDTQYF.

V is TRBV11-2 and J is TRBJ1-4; tentatively, D is TRBD1 (5 bases). The V and J ends lost 5 bases and 8 bases respectively, with 18 bases between them. This CDR3 has 15 amino acids. CDR1 is SGHAT, CDR2 FQNNGV, per germline. CDR3: CASSQSRGSGEKLFF. The CDR3 coding sequence is TGTGCCAGCAGCCAGTCTAGGGGTTCGGGGGAAAAACTGTTTTTT.

V is TRBV28 and J is TRBJ2-1; 8 bases line up with TRBD2. Germline assignment: CDR1 MDHEN and CDR2 SYDVKM. Trimming took 2 bases from V and 3 from J; bases not matched to a gene: 6. This CDR3 is 16 amino acids long. The CDR3 region is CASSLLAGLFYNEQFF. The CDR3, as DNA: TGTGCCAGCAGTTTACTAGCGGGTCTCTTCTACAATGAGCAGTTCTTC.

There are a few counts of this clone. This rearrangement joins TRBV5-6 to TRBJ2-7, with a weak D call TRBD1 (5 bases). This CDR3 has 15 residues. V shed 2 bases and J shed 0 bases, with 12 bases lying between them. CDR1 is SGHDT, CDR2 YYEEEE, per germline. DNA of the CDR3: TGTGCCAGCAGCTTAGGCCAGGGAATCTCCTACGAGCAGTACTTC. This sequence encodes CASSLGQGISYEQYF.